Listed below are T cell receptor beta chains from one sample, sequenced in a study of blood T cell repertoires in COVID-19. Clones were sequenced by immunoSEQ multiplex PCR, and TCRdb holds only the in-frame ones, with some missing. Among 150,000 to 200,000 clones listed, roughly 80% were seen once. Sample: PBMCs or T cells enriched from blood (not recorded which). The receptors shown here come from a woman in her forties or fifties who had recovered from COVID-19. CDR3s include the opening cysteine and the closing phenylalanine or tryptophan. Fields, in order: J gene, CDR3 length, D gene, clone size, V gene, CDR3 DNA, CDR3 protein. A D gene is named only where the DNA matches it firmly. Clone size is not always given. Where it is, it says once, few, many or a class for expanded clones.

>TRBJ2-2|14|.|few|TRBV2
TGTGCCAGCCGGTGGGGGGACGCAACCGGGGAGCTGTTTTTT
CASRWGDATGELFF
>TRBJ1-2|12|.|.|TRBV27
TGTGCCAGCAGAAGCCTAACCTATGGCTACACCTTC
CASRSLTYGYTF
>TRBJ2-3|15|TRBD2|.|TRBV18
TGTGCCAGCTCACCCGGACTAGCGGGCACAGATACGCAGTATTTT
CASSPGLAGTDTQYF
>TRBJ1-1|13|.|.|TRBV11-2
TGTGCCAGCAGCTCAACTACGGGGAGTGAAGCTTTCTTT
CASSSTTGSEAFF
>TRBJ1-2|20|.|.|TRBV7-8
TGTGCCAGCAGCCCCGCGGCTTCCATAGGGGTGGAGTCCCCTGGCTATGGCTACACCTTC
CASSPAASIGVESPGYGYTF
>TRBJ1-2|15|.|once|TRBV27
TGTGCCAGTTCTACCGAGGGGAGGGCAAACTATGGCTACACCTTC
CASSTEGRANYGYTF
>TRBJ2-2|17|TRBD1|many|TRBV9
TGTGCCAGCAGCGAGACCCGGACAGGGGGTAACACCGGGGAGCTGTTTTTT
CASSETRTGGNTGELFF
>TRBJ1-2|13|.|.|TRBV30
TGTGCCTCGCCGGGGGTGGAAAACTATGGCTACACCTTC
CASPGVENYGYTF
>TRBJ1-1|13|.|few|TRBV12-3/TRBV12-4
TGTGCCAGCAGTTCCCGGGAGACCTTTATAGCTTTCTTT
CASSSRETFIAFF
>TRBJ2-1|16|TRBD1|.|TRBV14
TGTGCCAGCAGCCCCCTAGGGGACAGGGCCTACAATGAGCAGTTCTTC
CASSPLGDRAYNEQFF
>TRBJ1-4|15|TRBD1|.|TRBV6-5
TGTGCCAGCAGCAAAGCCCGGACAGGGGGCGAAAAACTGTTTTTT
CASSKARTGGEKLFF